This T cell receptor beta chain was sequenced in a study of T cell responses to AZD1222 COVID-19 vaccine. Study overall: Pooled in the analysis were second doses at about 4 or about 12 weeks. Whole-study results and caveats: White British donors predominated, females outnumbered males, and clonal diversity was possibly underestimated. Dominant at 160-218 and 743-854, vaccine-associated CD4 TCRs also spanned spike.

The repertoire was sequenced with immunoSEQ multiplex PCR; TCRdb's copy has only in-frame clones and lacks some. The sample shows some 130,000 clones, over 90% of them seen only once. Concerning this clone itself: Its cognate antigen is unknown. The DNA is left out, because the CDR3 cannot be placed on it with certainty; the CDR3 is given as TCRdb lists it.

Ends included, the CDR3 has 15 residues. In germline, CDR1 is MGHDK, CDR2 SYGVNS. This TCR was recovered from an adult in good health. Here the sequenced sample was peripheral blood, taken on day 0 of AZD1222 vaccination. V is TRBV25-1 and J is TRBJ2-7; the listed D gene, TRBD1, was not tested against the DNA. The CDR3: CASSRFGPGGYEQYF.